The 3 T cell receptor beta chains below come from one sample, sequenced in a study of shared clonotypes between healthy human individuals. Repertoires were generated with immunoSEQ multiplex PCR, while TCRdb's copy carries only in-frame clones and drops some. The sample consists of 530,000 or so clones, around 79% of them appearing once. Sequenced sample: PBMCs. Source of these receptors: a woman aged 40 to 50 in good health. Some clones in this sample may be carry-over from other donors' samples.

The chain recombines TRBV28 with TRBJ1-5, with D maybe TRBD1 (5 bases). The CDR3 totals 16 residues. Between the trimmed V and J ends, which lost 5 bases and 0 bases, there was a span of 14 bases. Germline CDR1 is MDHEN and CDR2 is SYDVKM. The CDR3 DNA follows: TGTGCCAGCAGTCTGACAGAAAACATTAGCAATCAGCCCCAGCATTTT. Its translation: CASSLTENISNQPQHF.

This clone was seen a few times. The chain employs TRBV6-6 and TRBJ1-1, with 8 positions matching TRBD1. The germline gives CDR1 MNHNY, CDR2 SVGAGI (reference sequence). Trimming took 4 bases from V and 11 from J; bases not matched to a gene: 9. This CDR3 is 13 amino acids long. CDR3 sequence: CASSSSDREKAFF. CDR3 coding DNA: TGTGCCAGCAGTTCATCGGACAGGGAAAAGGCTTTCTTT.

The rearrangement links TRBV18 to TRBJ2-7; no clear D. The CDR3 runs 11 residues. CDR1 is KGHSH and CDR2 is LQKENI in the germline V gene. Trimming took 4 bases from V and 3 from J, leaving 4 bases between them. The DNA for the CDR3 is TGTGCCAGCTCACGACGCTACGAGCAGTACTTC. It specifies CASSRRYEQYF.